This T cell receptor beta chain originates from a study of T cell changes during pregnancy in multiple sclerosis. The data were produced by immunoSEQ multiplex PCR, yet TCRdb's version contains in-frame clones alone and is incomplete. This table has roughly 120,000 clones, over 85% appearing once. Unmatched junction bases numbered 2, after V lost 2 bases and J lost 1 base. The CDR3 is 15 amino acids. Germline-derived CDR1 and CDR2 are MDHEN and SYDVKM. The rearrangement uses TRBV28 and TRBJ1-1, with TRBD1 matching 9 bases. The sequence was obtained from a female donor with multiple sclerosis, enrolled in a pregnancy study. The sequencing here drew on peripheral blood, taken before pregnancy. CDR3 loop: CASSLGTGRNTEAFF. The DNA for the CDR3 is TGTGCCAGCAGTTTAGGGACAGGGAGGAACACTGAAGCTTTCTTT. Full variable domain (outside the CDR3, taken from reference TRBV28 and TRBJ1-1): DVKVTQSSRYLVKRTGEKVFLECVQDMDHENMFWYRQDPGLGLRLIYFSYDVKMKEKGDIPEGYSVSREKKERFSLILESASTNQTSMYLCASSLGTGRNTEAFFGQGTRLTVV.